The 18 T cell receptor beta chains below all came from one sample that was sequenced in a study of T cells in Graves' hyperthyroidism and ophthalmopathy. The CDR3 regions of TCR beta were amplified from RNA transcripts. A first-round RT-PCR of the TCR CDR3 used the HTBI primer set. One entry per CDR3 protein results from TCRdb running MiXCR on the multiplex PCR reads. The table shows some 600,000 distinct CDR3 sequences, with more than 11% occurring only once. Sequenced sample: blood. The source is a woman in her 30s with Graves' hyperthyroidism that later progressed to Graves' ophthalmopathy.

This chain links TRBV15 with TRBJ2-7; 8 bases agree with TRBD2. The CDR3 sequence is 16 residues long. Germline V gene sequence: CDR1 LNHNV, CDR2 YYDKDF (reference sequence). J lost 4 bases, V lost 1 base, and 9 bases had no gene match. CDR3 coding DNA: TGTGCCACCAGCAGAGGTAGCGGGACTCCGCCTTACGAGCAGTACTTC. Translating gives CATSRGSGTPPYEQYF.

This clonotype was counted many times. This rearrangement joins TRBV7-2 to TRBJ1-6, with unresolved D. The CDR3 sequence is 16 residues long. Trimming removed 0 bases from V and 5 bases from J, with 11 bases in between. Germline V gene lookup returns CDR1 SGHTA and CDR2 FQGNSA. The DNA for the CDR3 is TGTGCCAGCAGCTTAGCCATCCCAGGCCATAATTCACCCCTCCACTTT. Protein sequence: CASSLAIPGHNSPLHF.

This clonotype was recorded many times. The chain recombines TRBV7-2 with TRBJ2-7, with a possible D match to TRBD2 (5 bases). The CDR3 sequence is 16 residues long. Germline CDR1 SGHTA, CDR2 FQGNSA. Trimming took 0 bases from V and 0 from J, leaving 12 bases between them. For the CDR3, the DNA is TGTGCCAGCAGCTTAGCGAGCGGTATGAGCTCCTACGAGCAGTACTTC. This sequence encodes CASSLASGMSSYEQYF.

This clonotype was detected ten times or more. The gene calls are TRBV7-9 and TRBJ2-7; D ambiguous. This CDR3 contains 13 residues. CDR1 and CDR2 (germline): SEHNR, FQNEAQ (reference sequence). V gave up 0 bases and J gave up 6 bases, with 9 bases separating them. DNA for the CDR3: TGTGCCAGCAGCTTAGCGCTAAGTGGCGAGCAGTACTTC. Amino acid sequence: CASSLALSGEQYF.

This clonotype was seen only a few times. V is TRBV11-1 and J is TRBJ1-3, with 9 bases that match TRBD1. The CDR3 is 16 residues long. V lost 5 bases, J lost 4 bases, and 9 bases stayed unmatched. Germline CDR1 and CDR2: SGHAT and FQDESV (reference sequence). The CDR3 region is CASSHTGQGRGNTIYF. DNA for the CDR3: TGTGCCAGCAGCCACACGGGACAGGGAAGAGGAAACACCATATATTTT.

This clonotype was observed many times. This rearrangement joins TRBV7-2 to TRBJ1-1, with TRBD1 matching 8 bases. Trimming took 3 bases from V and 0 from J; bases not matched to a gene: 0. The CDR3 contains 14 residues. The V gene's germline CDR1 is SGHTA and CDR2 FQGNSA. The CDR3 spells CASSLGQVNTEAFF. DNA of the CDR3: TGTGCCAGCAGCTTGGGACAGGTGAACACTGAAGCTTTCTTT. Full variable domain (missing parts from reference TRBV7-2 and TRBJ1-1): GAGVSQSPSNKVTEKGKDVELRCDPISGHTALYWYRQSLGQGLEFLIYFQGNSAPDKSGLPSDRFSAERTGGSVSTLTIQRTQQEDSAVYLCASSLGQVNTEAFFGQGTRLTVV.

This clonotype was seen ten or more times. V usage is TRBV27 and J usage is TRBJ1-3; 8 bases map to TRBD1. This CDR3 spans 15 amino acids. With 6 bases clipped from V and 3 bases from J, the junction kept 7 bases outside the gene matches. CDR1 is MNHEY and CDR2 is SMNVEV in the germline V gene (reference sequence). The CDR3 region is CASRRAGGDGNTIYF. CDR3 nucleotides: TGTGCCAGCAGGAGGGCAGGGGGCGATGGAAACACCATATATTTT.

This clonotype showed up just a few times. This chain uses TRBV20-1 with TRBJ1-1; 10 bases match TRBD1. The junction had 4 bases not matched to a gene; V was cut back by 6 bases and J by 3 bases. This CDR3 comprises 13 residues. Germline V lookup: CDR1 DFQATT, CDR2 SNEGSKA (reference sequence). CDR3 bases: TGCAGTGCGCCGACAGGGGGCTACACTGAAGCTTTCTTT. Translation gives CSAPTGGYTEAFF.

As to this clonotype: It may be a read error: a sequence one base away is much more abundant. The gene calls are TRBV24-1 and TRBJ2-1; D is perhaps TRBD1 or TRBD2 (5 bases each). The CDR3 sequence is 13 residues long. Trimming took off 6 bases at V and 6 bases at J, with 11 bases between the two ends. Per germline, CDR1 KGHDR and CDR2 SFDVKD. CDR3 DNA sequence: TGTGCCACCAGTTGTCATGGGGGCAATGAGCAGTTCTTC. As protein: CATSCHGGNEQFF.

This clonotype was counted a few times. Germline is not matched at one junction end, which may reflect a read error. CDR3 bases: TGCGCCAGCAGGGAGAGCTCTTCTTCCTACAATGAGCTGTTCTTC. Translation gives CASRESSSSYNELFF. J is TRBJ2-1 and V is TRBV5-1; D uncertain. The germline gives CDR1 SGHRS, CDR2 YFSETQ. The CDR3 has 15 amino acids.

In its sample, this clonotype was seen many times. The CDR3 DNA is TGTGCCAGCAGTAAACCGGGACTCCGCTCCTACGAGCAGTACTTC. Amino acids: CASSKPGLRSYEQYF. The rearrangement uses TRBV6-2 or TRBV6-3 and TRBJ2-7, with D perhaps matching TRBD2 (6 bases). Germline CDR1 and CDR2: MNHEY and SVGEGT. The CDR3 sequence is 15 residues long. V lost 5 bases and J 0 bases, leaving 14 bases between the germline ends.

This clonotype appeared many times. The chain uses TRBV6-1 and TRBJ2-7; tentatively, D is TRBD2 (5 bases). Trimming left V 5 bases short and J 6 bases short, with 17 bases between. The CDR3 sequence is 14 residues long. The germline V gene encodes CDR1 MNHNS and CDR2 SASEGT. The chain's CDR3 is CASSSRRIGSEQYF. The DNA for the CDR3 is TGTGCCAGCAGTTCGCGCCGGATTGGGAGCGAGCAGTACTTC.

This chain joins TRBV28 and TRBJ1-5; 7 bases align to TRBD1. Germline assignment: CDR1 MDHEN and CDR2 SYDVKM. V lost 5 bases and J lost 3; bases outside the gene matches: 7. There are 15 residues in the CDR3. The CDR3 is CASSAAGGPNQPQHF. The CDR3 DNA sequence: TGTGCCAGCAGTGCCGCAGGGGGTCCCAATCAGCCCCAGCATTTT.

This clonotype was seen ten or more times. This chain uses TRBV7-2 with TRBJ1-4; 7 bases agree with TRBD1. Trimming at V came to 4 bases and at J to 6 bases, leaving 11 bases not matched to a gene. This CDR3 is 16 amino acids long. Looked up from germline, CDR1 is SGHTA and CDR2 is FQGNSA. The CDR3, as DNA: TGTGCCAGCAGCTCCGGACAGGCCCCAGGAGATGAAAAACTGTTTTTT. This encodes CASSSGQAPGDEKLFF.

This clonotype was seen at least ten times. The chain uses TRBV29-1 and TRBJ2-7; D might be TRBD1 (5 bases). The V and J ends lost 7 bases and 4 bases respectively, with 17 bases between them. Germline-derived CDR1 and CDR2 are SQVTM and ANQGSEA. CDR3 length equals 13 residues. As DNA, the CDR3 is TGCAGCGCTGGTAAGGGGTTCGGATACGAGCAGTACTTC. It is translated as CSAGKGFGYEQYF.

This clonotype came up many times. V gene TRBV5-8 combines with J gene TRBJ2-1; D unclear. Germline V gene lookup returns CDR1 SGHTS and CDR2 YDEGEE. Trimming left V 0 bases short and J 7 bases short, with 8 bases between. The CDR3 totals 13 residues. For the CDR3, the DNA is TGTGCCAGCAGCTTGGGACATAGAAATGAGCAGTTCTTC. Encoded protein: CASSLGHRNEQFF.

This clonotype was counted at least ten times. The rearrangement joins TRBV5-1 to TRBJ2-1; TRBD1 aligns across 9 bases. In germline, CDR1 is SGHRS, CDR2 YFSETQ. V dropped 2 bases and J dropped 4; count of bases not matched to a gene: 7. The CDR3 length is 16 residues. For the CDR3, the DNA is TGCGCCAGCAGCTTACTCCCGGGACAGGGATACAATGAGCAGTTCTTC. Protein sequence: CASSLLPGQGYNEQFF.

This clonotype appeared many times. The J gene is TRBJ1-1, the V gene TRBV29-1; the match to TRBD1 covers 7 bases. CDR1 SQVTM and CDR2 ANQGSEA come from the germline V gene. The CDR3 extends over 14 amino acids. V shed 1 base and J 5 bases; nucleotides not matched to a gene: 7. The CDR3 protein is CSVEGDRDGTEAFF. DNA for the CDR3: TGCAGCGTTGAAGGTGACAGGGACGGTACTGAAGCTTTCTTT.